This TCR beta chain was documented in a study of cytomegalovirus exposure and HLA in healthy donors. Study overall: As an earlier analysis found, about 179 million T cells yielded 95 million to 130 million unique TCR beta sequences. Study-level findings and limits: It was assumed in the presence/absence analyses that sequencing depth was roughly uniform across donors. TCR sequences were mostly rare, though some public TCRs occurred in many donors. In a later analysis, TCR beta V- and J-gene trimming showed a link to a missense DCLRE1C variant.

Both 60 Vbeta primers and 13 Jbeta primers went into the PCR. The assay was immunoSEQ multiplex PCR, and TCRdb's table has in-frame clones only and misses some. There are about 180,000 clones in the sample; almost 85% occur only once, and 0.38% lies in the top ten. Germline CDR1 SEHNR, CDR2 FQNEAQ (reference sequence). V dropped 4 bases and J dropped 0 bases, with 8 bases sitting between them. CDR3 size: 14 residues. On this clone itself: Its antigen is as yet unknown.

The J gene is TRBJ2-3, the V gene TRBV7-9; tentatively, D is TRBD1 (5 bases). The sequenced sample was PBMCs. The receptor was isolated from a boy aged 2 to 10 in good health and CMV-seronegative. CDR3 DNA: TGTGCCAGCAGCTCCAGGGTTAGCACAGATACGCAGTATTTT. This codes for CASSSRVSTDTQYF.